These 7 T cell receptor beta chains came from one sample sequenced in a study of persistence of HIV-infected CD4 T cells. This nonspecific control used anti-CD3/anti-CD28 bead stimulation of CD4+ T cells. Sorting of responding CD4+ T cells relied on upregulated CD40 ligand together with CD69. No cognate antigen is known for these TCRs. Sequencing used immunoSEQ version 4 in survey mode. Here immunoSEQ multiplex PCR was the method, and the copy in TCRdb shows in-frame clones only, minus some. Here the sample spans some 49,000 clones, over 80% being singletons. Source: CD4+ T cells sorted from PBMCs after roughly 18-hour stimulation, taken from a patient who received antiretroviral therapy. These receptors were collected from an adult woman with HIV who was CMV-seropositive.

This chain joins TRBV6-6 and TRBJ1-6; unclear D gene. This CDR3 is 15 amino acids long. Per germline, CDR1 MNHNY and CDR2 SVGAGI (reference sequence). Deletions cut 2 bases from V and 7 bases from J, with 12 bases between. Written as DNA, the CDR3 is TGTGCCAGCAGTTACGATCGCCAACGAAATTCACCCCTCCACTTT. Protein product: CASSYDRQRNSPLHF.

The rearrangement uses TRBV19 and TRBJ1-5; 12 bases match TRBD1. Looked up from germline, CDR1 is LNHDA and CDR2 is SQIVND (reference sequence). Germline trimming cut 3 bases from V and 1 base from J; bases unmatched to any gene: 10. There are 19 residues in the CDR3. The CDR3 loop reads CASSIMGQGAGLSNQPQHF. The CDR3 DNA reads TGTGCCAGTAGTATTATGGGACAGGGGGCTGGTTTGAGCAATCAGCCCCAGCATTTT.

V usage is TRBV19 and J usage is TRBJ2-2, with D tentatively TRBD2 (5 bases). The CDR3 runs to 16 residues. V shed 4 bases and J shed 6 bases, with 18 bases lying between them. Germline CDR1 is LNHDA and CDR2 is SQIVND (reference sequence). In DNA, the CDR3 is TGTGCCAGTAGTAGAGGGTTCTCATGGGTGGCCGGGGAGCTGTTTTTT. This codes for CASSRGFSWVAGELFF.

This clone was observed a handful of times. The J gene is TRBJ2-4, the V gene TRBV19; 8 bases align to TRBD1. Germline CDR1 reads LNHDA; CDR2 reads SQIVND (reference sequence). V was pared by 5 bases and J by 6 bases, with 9 bases of the junction left unmatched. The CDR3 spans 15 residues. As DNA, the CDR3 is TGTGCCAGTAGTGAGCAGGGGGCGTCGATAAACATTCAGTACTTC. It translates to CASSEQGASINIQYF.

The J gene is TRBJ1-2, the V gene TRBV27; the D gene is possibly TRBD1 (5 bases). Germline V gives CDR1 MNHEY, CDR2 SMNVEV (reference sequence). This CDR3 region has 14 residues. V dropped 4 bases and J dropped 6 bases, with 15 bases sitting between them. The CDR3 DNA follows: TGTGCCAGCAGTTGGAGGGACGGGAGGGATGGCTACACCTTC. It is translated as CASSWRDGRDGYTF.

This chain uses TRBV21-1 with TRBJ1-2. TRBV21-1 is given as a pseudogene. The CDR3 totals 14 residues. CDR3 DNA sequence: TGTGCCAGCAGCAAAGTCTACGGAGCGTATGGCTACACCTTC. Residues: CASSKVYGAYGYTF.

V usage is TRBV20-1 and J usage is TRBJ2-5; perhaps TRBD2 as D (5 bases). The germline V gene has CDR1 DFQATT and CDR2 SNEGSKA (reference sequence). This CDR3 spans 11 amino acids. V lost 6 bases, J lost 5 bases, and 10 bases lay in between. The CDR3 DNA is TGCAGTGCAAGGAGGACGGAGACCCAGTACTTC. Protein: CSARRTETQYF.